The T cell receptor (beta chain) described here comes from a study of blood T cell repertoires in COVID-19. The overall study: Material from acute and convalescent COVID-19 was sourced from the United States, Italy and Spain. Sources were T cells, B-cell-depleted T cells, or PBMCs; the material itself was cDNA or gDNA.

This CDR3 contains 15 residues. CDR1 is LGHDT, CDR2 YNNKEL, per germline (reference sequence). V lost 0 bases to trimming and J lost 4 bases; unmatched junction nucleotides: 5. Authors' methods: Reference gene primer amplification gave nucleated cell count estimates. Here immunoSEQ multiplex PCR was the method, and the copy in TCRdb shows in-frame clones only, minus some. V and J calls and clone size are given by that table; D and trimming were obtained from the DNA. This sample yields over 100,000 clones, of which roughly 86% are seen a single time; 3.5% to 5.5% belongs to the top ten. The gene calls are TRBV3-1 (or the pseudogene TRBV3-2) and TRBJ1-2; 7 bases match TRBD1. Input material: peripheral blood. The receptor's source is a man aged 40-55 years with acute or convalescent COVID-19. The CDR3 reads CASSQENRGPYGYTF. The DNA of the CDR3 is TGTGCCAGCAGCCAAGAAAACAGGGGCCCCTATGGCTACACCTTC.